Detailed here is one T cell receptor beta chain. What it binds is not known. The data originate from a study of response to subunit inactivated influenza vaccine. One entry per CDR3 protein, called by TCRdb with MiXCR from the RT-PCR reads. The sample holds over 400,000 distinct CDR3 sequences, over 10% seen once. The length of the CDR3 is 13 residues. V lost 6 bases to trimming and J lost 8 bases, with 16 bases between them. Study-wide points: A suggestion made by the authors is that each seasonal influenza vaccination recruits few new T cells.

This chain joins TRBV12-3 or TRBV12-4 and TRBJ1-2; perhaps TRBD1 as D (5 bases). The sequencing here drew on PBMCs from blood, taken about 6 weeks after vaccination. The receptor's source is a man aged 50 to 59 who received an inactivated influenza vaccine. The CDR3 protein is CASSVRGGTGYTF. The CDR3 nucleotides read TGTGCCAGCAGCGTCCGGGGGGGAACGGGCTACACCTTC.